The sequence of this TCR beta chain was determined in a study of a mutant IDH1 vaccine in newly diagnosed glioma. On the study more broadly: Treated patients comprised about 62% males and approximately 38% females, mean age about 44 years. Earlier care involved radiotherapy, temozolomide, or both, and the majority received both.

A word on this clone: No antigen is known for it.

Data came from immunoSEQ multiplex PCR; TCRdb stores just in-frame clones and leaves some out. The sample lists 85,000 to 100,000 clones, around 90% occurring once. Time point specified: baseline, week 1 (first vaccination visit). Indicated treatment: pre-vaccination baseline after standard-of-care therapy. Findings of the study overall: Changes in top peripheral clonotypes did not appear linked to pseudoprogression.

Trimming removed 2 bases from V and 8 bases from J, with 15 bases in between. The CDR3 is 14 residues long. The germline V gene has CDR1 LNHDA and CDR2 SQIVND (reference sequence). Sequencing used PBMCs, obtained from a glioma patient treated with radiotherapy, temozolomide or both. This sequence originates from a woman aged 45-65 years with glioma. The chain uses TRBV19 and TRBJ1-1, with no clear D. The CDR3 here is CASSIMRVGGEAFF. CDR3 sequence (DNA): TGTGCCAGTAGTATAATGAGGGTGGGAGGGGAAGCTTTCTTT.